These 30 T cell receptor beta chains were sequenced from one sample in a study of CD8+CD57+ T cells in acquired aplastic anemia. CDR3 and TCR beta VDJ profiling relied on genomic DNA as the template. TCRdb reanalysed the reads using MiXCR and keeps one entry per CDR3 protein. The sample includes under 200,000 distinct CDR3 sequences, around 40% seen only once; the top ten take over 0.95%. The sequencing sample was made of sorted CD4+, CD8+, or CD8+CD57+ T cells (not recorded which) from PBMCs. The receptors here all came from a human donor in good health.

The chain links TRBV11-3 to TRBJ2-7; the D gene is possibly TRBD2 (5 bases). The CDR3 loop spans 14 amino acids. Germline CDR1 reads SGHNT; CDR2 reads YENEEA. V was cut by 5 bases and J by 1 base, with 12 bases left in between. CDR3 in DNA: TGTGCCAGCAGCCCGACGGGGTTTTCCTACGAGCAGTACTTC. This gives the protein CASSPTGFSYEQYF.

This clonotype was seen ten or more times. The rearrangement joins TRBV9 to TRBJ2-1; D may be TRBD1 (6 bases). Trimming cost V 3 bases and J 9 bases, with 19 bases left between them. The CDR3 is 15 amino acids. CDR1 is SGDLS and CDR2 is YYNGEE in the germline V gene. CDR3 DNA sequence: TGTGCCAGCAGCGGCGCCGGAACAGGGTCGGGTGAGCAGTTCTTC. Protein product: CASSGAGTGSGEQFF.

The chain combines TRBV7-2 with TRBJ2-1, with a weak D call TRBD1 (6 bases). This CDR3 is 13 amino acids long. Germline loops: CDR1 SGHTA, CDR2 FQGNSA. With 4 bases removed from V and 4 bases from J, the gap between germline ends came to 8 bases. CDR3 region: CASSSGTYNEQFF. The CDR3 bases are TGTGCCAGCAGCTCCGGGACATACAATGAGCAGTTCTTC. The full variable domain, in which reference TRBV7-2 and TRBJ2-1 provide the parts outside the CDR3, is GAGVSQSPSNKVTEKGKDVELRCDPISGHTALYWYRQSLGQGLEFLIYFQGNSAPDKSGLPSDRFSAERTGGSVSTLTIQRTQQEDSAVYLCASSSGTYNEQFFGPGTRLTVL.

This clonotype was detected once. The gene calls are TRBV10-3 and TRBJ1-1; unclear D gene. The germline V and J ends were trimmed by 10 bases and 4 bases, with 16 bases remaining between them. The germline CDR1 and CDR2 sequences are ENHRY and SYGVKD. The CDR3 length is 13 residues. In DNA, the CDR3 is TGTGCCACCGGGGTCCGCGAGGGCACTGAAGCTTTCTTT. The encoded protein is CATGVREGTEAFF.

This clonotype was picked up one time. The chain joins TRBV19 to TRBJ2-5; no reliable D call. The germline gives CDR1 LNHDA, CDR2 SQIVND (reference sequence). Deletions cut 3 bases from V and 2 bases from J, with 7 bases between. CDR3 length: 13 amino acids. Here the CDR3 DNA reads TGTGCCAGTAGTATGGTTCAGCAAGAGACCCAGTACTTC. Its translation is CASSMVQQETQYF.

There are many counts of this clonotype. This chain connects TRBV4-1 to TRBJ1-1; D is undetermined. Trimming shortened V by 0 bases and J by 3 bases, and 11 bases separated the two germline ends. Germline V gives CDR1 MGHRA, CDR2 YSYEKL. The CDR3 is 15 residues long. For the CDR3, the DNA is TGCGCCAGCAGCCAAGAAGGGTTTGGGGACACTGAAGCTTTCTTT. Amino acids: CASSQEGFGDTEAFF.

J is TRBJ2-7 and V is TRBV7-7, with 7 bases identical to TRBD2. Germline-derived CDR1 and CDR2 are SSHAT and FNYEAQ (reference sequence). V was clipped by 4 bases and J by 2 bases; unmatched bases: 5. The CDR3 extends over 14 amino acids. The CDR3 region has the DNA TGTGCCAGCAGCTCGGGACTACCTCCCTACGAGCAGTACTTC. As protein: CASSSGLPPYEQYF.

This clonotype has ten or more counts. V is TRBV4-2 and J is TRBJ2-1, with 11 nucleotides matching TRBD2. The germline CDR1 and CDR2 sequences are LGHNA and YNFKEQ. The CDR3 is 16 amino acids. The J segment lost 6 bases and the V segment lost 1 base, leaving 5 bases of the junction unmatched. The CDR3 DNA reads TGTGCCAGCAGCCAAGGGCTAGCGGGAGGTGGCAATGAGCAGTTCTTC. It is translated as CASSQGLAGGGNEQFF.

This clonotype occurred once. The chain joins TRBV7-8 to TRBJ2-7, with TRBD2 identical over 7 bases. In germline, CDR1 is SGHVS, CDR2 FQNEAQ. V was clipped by 2 bases and J by 0 bases; unmatched bases: 7. This CDR3 comprises 16 residues. DNA of the CDR3: TGTGCCAGCAGCTTAAGTCTAGCGGTTCTCTCCTACGAGCAGTACTTC. Translated: CASSLSLAVLSYEQYF.

V and J are TRBV28 and TRBJ1-4; tentative D call: TRBD1 (6 bases). Germline V CDR1 and CDR2: MDHEN, SYDVKM. V was shortened by 4 bases and J by 4 bases, with 16 bases between the two germline ends. The CDR3 spans 16 residues. The CDR3 sequence is CASSSLLGQLNEKLFF. The CDR3 nucleotides read TGTGCCAGCAGTTCCCTTCTCGGACAGCTTAATGAAAAACTGTTTTTT.

The rearrangement uses TRBV29-1 and TRBJ1-2; TRBD1 matches 7 bases. Trimming cost V 1 base and J 6 bases; bases outside gene matches: 2. Germline values: CDR1 SQVTM, CDR2 ANQGSEA. There are 12 residues in the CDR3. In DNA, the CDR3 is TGCAGCGTTGAAGGACAGGGAGATGGCTACACCTTC. This sequence encodes CSVEGQGDGYTF.

This clonotype was seen once. The V gene is TRBV11-2, the J gene TRBJ1-6, with D possibly being TRBD1 (6 bases). The V end was cut by 5 bases, the J end by 7 bases, with 21 bases between. Germline V gene lookup returns CDR1 SGHAT and CDR2 FQNNGV. The CDR3 has 17 residues. The CDR3 is CASSPQLRGSDNSPLHF. CDR3 sequence (DNA): TGTGCCAGCAGCCCTCAACTCAGGGGATCGGACAATTCACCCCTCCACTTT.

This clonotype was found many times. This chain uses TRBV7-3 with TRBJ2-7; 8 bases map to TRBD1. The CDR3 length is 15 residues. The germline V gene has CDR1 SGHTA and CDR2 FQGTGA. J gave up 2 bases and V 5 bases, and 8 bases lay outside the gene matches. As DNA, the CDR3 is TGTGCCAGCAGCCCCCGGACAGGGAGCCCCTACGAGCAGTACTTC. Translated, it gives CASSPRTGSPYEQYF.

This clonotype was observed at least ten times. J is TRBJ1-6 and V is TRBV7-3; perhaps TRBD1 as D (5 bases). CDR1 SGHTA and CDR2 FQGTGA come from the germline V gene. This CDR3 comprises 15 residues. V lost 2 bases and J lost 5, with 10 bases in between. In DNA form, the CDR3 reads TGTGCCAGCAGCTTATTGGGACGGGATAATTCACCCCTCCACTTT. Translating gives CASSLLGRDNSPLHF.

The V gene is TRBV9, the J gene TRBJ2-7; D is possibly TRBD2 (6 bases). The CDR3 is 14 amino acids. Germline V gene data show CDR1 as SGDLS and CDR2 as YYNGEE. Trimming took off 4 bases at V and 4 bases at J, with 15 bases between the two ends. The chain's CDR3 is CASSPQTEGYEQYF. In nucleotides, the CDR3 is TGTGCCAGCAGCCCCCAAACGGAGGGATACGAGCAGTACTTC.

The chain employs TRBV19 and TRBJ2-2; 8 nucleotides align to TRBD1. V was clipped by 4 bases and J by 4 bases; unmatched bases: 5. Germline CDR1 LNHDA, CDR2 SQIVND (reference sequence). There are 15 residues in the CDR3. The CDR3 nucleotides are TGTGCCAGTAGTACCGGACAGGGTGGCACCGGGGAGCTGTTTTTT. Encoded protein: CASSTGQGGTGELFF.

The chain joins TRBV11-1 to TRBJ2-1; 8 bases fit TRBD2. CDR3 size: 14 residues. Germline V gene data show CDR1 as SGHAT and CDR2 as FQDESV (reference sequence). The V and J ends lost 7 bases and 1 base, in that order; junction bases with no gene match: 3. The DNA for the CDR3 is TGTGCCAGCACACTAGCGGTTTCCTACAATGAGCAGTTCTTC. It yields the protein CASTLAVSYNEQFF. Based on the CDR3 plus reference TRBV11-1 and TRBJ2-1, the full variable domain is EAEVAQSPRYKITEKSQAVAFWCDPISGHATLYWYRQILGQGPELLVQFQDESVVDDSQLPKDRFSAERLKGVDSTLKIQPAELGDSAMYLCASTLAVSYNEQFFGPGTRLTVL.

There are a few counts of this clonotype. The chain is built from TRBV18 and TRBJ2-3, with D maybe TRBD2 (6 bases). There are 14 residues in the CDR3. The V end was cut by 8 bases, the J end by 1 base, with 13 bases between. Germline assignment: CDR1 KGHSH and CDR2 LQKENI. The CDR3 is CASHRGTGTDTQYF. The CDR3 nucleotides are TGTGCCAGCCACCGGGGGACCGGCACAGATACGCAGTATTTT.

This clonotype was seen many times. The chain joins TRBV20-1 to TRBJ1-5; no clear D. V was trimmed by 0 bases and J by 4 bases, leaving 13 bases between them. The CDR3 sequence is 15 residues long. Germline V CDR1 and CDR2: DFQATT, SNEGSKA (reference sequence). The CDR3 here is CSARDGKGLNQPQHF. In nucleotides, the CDR3 is TGCAGTGCTAGAGACGGGAAGGGCCTTAATCAGCCCCAGCATTTT.

This clonotype has a count of ten or more. V is TRBV5-8 and J is TRBJ2-1; the match to TRBD2 covers 10 bases. The germline V gene encodes CDR1 SGHTS and CDR2 YDEGEE. The CDR3 is made up of 14 amino acids. The V gene end was trimmed by 5 bases and the J gene end by 4 bases; junction bases not matched to a gene: 3. CDR3 protein: CASRSSGSYNEQFF. For the CDR3, the DNA is TGTGCCAGCAGATCTAGCGGGAGTTACAATGAGCAGTTCTTC.

This clonotype was counted ten times or more. The rearrangement uses TRBV20-1 and TRBJ2-1; the D gene is possibly TRBD2 (6 bases). The germline V gene encodes CDR1 DFQATT and CDR2 SNEGSKA (reference sequence). With 0 bases removed from V and 2 bases from J, the gap between germline ends came to 14 bases. The CDR3 totals 16 residues. The CDR3 DNA sequence: TGCAGTGCTAGAGATCCGGGGCGGGGAACCTACAATGAGCAGTTCTTC. Translating it yields CSARDPGRGTYNEQFF.

This chain joins TRBV12-3 or TRBV12-4 and TRBJ1-5; D gene ambiguous. There are 13 residues in the CDR3. Trimming shortened V by 10 bases and J by 3 bases, and 13 bases separated the two germline ends. CDR3 bases: TGTGCCACCACTCAGAACATCAATCAGCCCCAGCATTTT. Translating gives CATTQNINQPQHF.

The chain links TRBV15 to TRBJ1-1; the D gene is possibly TRBD1 (6 bases). Germline V CDR1 and CDR2: LNHNV, YYDKDF (reference sequence). Between the trimmed V and J ends, which lost 1 base and 5 bases, there was a span of 14 bases. The CDR3 is 15 amino acids. CDR3 residues: CATSRVEQGRTEAFF. The CDR3 DNA reads TGTGCCACCAGCAGAGTTGAACAGGGAAGGACTGAAGCTTTCTTT.

V gene TRBV19 combines with J gene TRBJ2-7, with 7 bases identical to TRBD1. V lost 11 bases and J lost 4; bases outside the gene matches: 11. The germline CDR1 and CDR2 sequences are LNHDA and SQIVND (reference sequence). The CDR3 spans 13 residues. CDR3 sequence: CAGAWDRGYEQYF. The CDR3 nucleotides read TGTGCCGGGGCTTGGGACAGAGGGTACGAGCAGTACTTC.

This clonotype was seen more than once but under ten times. With a much larger clone just one base away, this may be a read error. The V gene is TRBV29-1, the J gene TRBJ2-1; TRBD2 might be the D (6 bases). Germline V gene lookup returns CDR1 SQVTM and CDR2 ANQGSEA. The CDR3 loop spans 18 amino acids. The CDR3 nucleotides read TGCAGCGTTGCCCCCCTAGCGTGGCTGGCCACCTCCTACAATGGGCAGTTCTTC. This encodes CSVAPLAWLATSYNGQFF.

This chain links TRBV11-1 with TRBJ1-5; TRBD1 agrees at 7 bases. The V segment lost 4 bases and the J segment 3 bases; nucleotides outside the gene matches: 12. The CDR3 is made up of 17 amino acids. Germline V lookup: CDR1 SGHAT, CDR2 FQDESV (reference sequence). The CDR3 loop reads CASSWKGSGTVNQPQHF. Written as DNA, the CDR3 is TGTGCCAGCAGCTGGAAGGGAAGCGGGACAGTCAATCAGCCCCAGCATTTT.

A few counts support this clonotype. CDR3 region: CASRSADRLSGNTIYF. The CDR3 region has the DNA TGTGCCAGCAGATCAGCGGACAGGCTCTCTGGAAACACCATATATTTT. J is TRBJ1-3 and V is TRBV6-2 or TRBV6-3; 7 bases match TRBD1. Germline V gene sequence: CDR1 MNHEY, CDR2 SVGEGT. The CDR3 has 16 amino acids. The V gene end was trimmed by 6 bases and the J gene end by 0 bases; junction bases not matched to a gene: 8.

This clonotype has a handful of counts. The V gene is TRBV10-3, the J gene TRBJ2-5; TRBD1 agrees at 7 bases. Per germline, CDR1 ENHRY and CDR2 SYGVKD. V dropped 2 bases and J dropped 5; count of bases not matched to a gene: 5. There are 14 residues in the CDR3. CDR3 amino acids: CAISEATGMETQYF. The CDR3 DNA sequence: TGTGCCATCAGTGAGGCGACAGGGATGGAGACCCAGTACTTC.

This clonotype came up many times. This chain uses TRBV20-1 with TRBJ1-2; possibly TRBD1 for D (6 bases). The CDR3 is 15 amino acids. V was shortened by 5 bases and J by 4 bases, with 20 bases between the two germline ends. The germline gives CDR1 DFQATT, CDR2 SNEGSKA (reference sequence). The CDR3 DNA follows: TGCAGTGCTGCACGGACAGAACCAGGATCCTATGGCTACACCTTC. Protein product: CSAARTEPGSYGYTF.

This clonotype has a count of ten or more. The chain combines TRBV6-2 or TRBV6-3 with TRBJ1-6; 10 bases fit TRBD1. Germline trimming cut 0 bases from V and 8 bases from J; bases unmatched to any gene: 4. The germline V gene has CDR1 MNHEY and CDR2 SVGEGT. The CDR3 runs 16 residues. The CDR3 nucleotides read TGTGCCAGCAGTTACTCCTCGGGACAGGGGTATTCACCCCTCCACTTT. Its translation: CASSYSSGQGYSPLHF.